This TCR beta chain was captured in a study of cytomegalovirus exposure and HLA in healthy donors. Turning to this clone: Its antigen is currently unknown.

The assay was immunoSEQ multiplex PCR, and TCRdb's table has in-frame clones only and misses some. The repertoire consists of 330,000 or so clones, with 70% to 90% occurring once and the leading ten covering roughly 0.8%. The study drew the donors from its approximately 110-subject validation cohort, separate from the roughly 700-subject first cohort. The CDR3 spans 14 residues. V shed 2 bases and J 5 bases; nucleotides not matched to a gene: 3. Germline V gene data show CDR1 as MNHNY and CDR2 as SVGAGI (reference sequence). Broader study findings: In vitro assays verified that three CMV-associated chains recognized CMV antigens specifically. Researchers catalogued some 160 TCR beta chains as cytomegalovirus-associated. High specificity and sensitivity for cytomegalovirus status were reported for the classifier.

The TCR sequence derives from a woman aged 18-30 years in good health and CMV-seronegative. Sequenced sample: PBMCs. The chain employs TRBV6-6 and TRBJ2-7; TRBD2 matches at 10 bases. CDR3: CASSYLAGANEQYF. The CDR3 DNA reads TGTGCCAGCAGTTACCTAGCGGGAGCTAACGAGCAGTACTTC.